This T cell receptor (beta chain) was retrieved from a study of sequential checkpoint blockade in melanoma. Turning to the study itself: First-line arms were nivolumab then ipilimumab, or the reverse, randomized 1:1.

Treatment specified: randomized to nivolumab then ipilimumab (arm A) or the reverse (arm B). Trimming stripped 0 bases from V and 3 bases from J, with 9 bases between. This CDR3 spans 15 amino acids. CDR1 and CDR2 from the germline V gene are LGHNA and YSLEER. Sequenced by immunoSEQ multiplex PCR; TCRdb stores in-frame clones only, minus some. The data hold about 40,000 clones, with roughly 88% observed a single time. The rearrangement uses TRBV4-3 and TRBJ1-5; D gene uncertain. Sequencing was performed on CD8+ T cells sorted from blood (inferred from file names), taken from a patient given nivolumab and ipilimumab in sequence. The clonotype originates from a human donor with melanoma. CDR3 sequence: CASSQDRGFNQPQHF. The CDR3 DNA follows: TGCGCCAGCAGCCAAGATCGCGGGTTCAATCAGCCCCAGCATTTT.